This T cell receptor beta chain derives from a study of blood T cell repertoires in COVID-19. This table comes from immunoSEQ multiplex PCR, and its TCRdb copy is limited to in-frame clones, with some not included. The sample includes under 250,000 clones, about 85% of them seen just once. In germline, CDR1 is MGHRA, CDR2 YSYEKL. The V end lost 1 base, the J end lost 0 bases, and 10 bases lay between the germline ends. The CDR3 length is 15 residues. Sequencing used peripheral blood. The chain links TRBV4-1 to TRBJ2-7; maybe TRBD1 (5 bases). The TCR sequence derives from a man aged 35-49 years with acute or convalescent COVID-19. The CDR3 bases are TGCGCCAGCAGCCAAGTAAGGGGCAGCTCCTACGAGCAGTACTTC. It specifies CASSQVRGSSYEQYF.